Listed below are T cell receptor beta chains from one sample, sequenced in a study of T cells in Graves' hyperthyroidism and ophthalmopathy. TCRdb passed the multiplex PCR reads through MiXCR, listing each CDR3 protein once. This table holds about 35,000 distinct CDR3 sequences, roughly 52% found once. Sample: blood. These receptors were taken from a woman aged 50 to 60 with Graves' hyperthyroidism that later progressed to Graves' ophthalmopathy. Both conserved end residues are part of each CDR3. Fields, in order: CDR3 DNA, CDR3 protein, J gene, V gene, D gene, clone size. The D gene is left open where the match is weak. A clone size is listed for some rows: how often the clone was seen (once, few, many), or a class if it is expanded.

TGTGCCAGCAGCCCCAACACTCTAGCGGGAGGCCTCAGCGAGACCCAGTACTTC | CASSPNTLAGGLSETQYF | TRBJ2-5 | TRBV7-9 | TRBD2 | many
TGCGCCGGCAGAGTGGGCGGGAGCACAGATATGCAGTATTTT | CAGRVGGSTDMQYF | TRBJ2-3 | TRBV5-1 | TRBD2 | -
TGTGCCAGCAGCTTACTAGCGGGAGGGCCCAACAATGAGCAGTTCTTC | CASSLLAGGPNNEQFF | TRBJ2-1 | TRBV7-9 | TRBD2 | -
TGCAGCGTGGGGGCGGGACAGGGGGCAATAGATACGCAGTATTTT | CSVGAGQGAIDTQYF | TRBJ2-3 | TRBV20-1 | TRBD1 | -
TGTGCCAGCAGCGTAGGGCGGGAAGATAATTCACCCCTCCACTTT | CASSVGREDNSPLHF | TRBJ1-6 | TRBV9 | - | -
TGCGCCAGCGGCCGAAGGGGTGGCACAGATACGCAGTATTTT | CASGRRGGTDTQYF | TRBJ2-3 | TRBV10-2 | - | few
TGCAGTGCTAGGCGGACAGGGGAAAGCAATCAGCCCCAGCATTTT | CSARRTGESNQPQHF | TRBJ1-5 | TRBV20-1 | TRBD1 | many
TGTGCCACCAGTGATGGGGGGACTAGCGGGAACTACGAGCAGTATTTT | CATSDGGTSGNYEQYF | TRBJ2-3 | TRBV24-1 | TRBD2 | once
TGTGCCAGCAGCCGGGGACTCAGTGGGGGCTACACCTTC | CASSRGLSGGYTF | TRBJ1-2 | TRBV7-9 | - | -
TGTGCCAGCAGCGTTTCCGCTCACGAGCAGTACTTC | CASSVSAHEQYF | TRBJ2-7 | TRBV7-6 | - | -
TGTGCCAGCAGCCAAGGGCCTTCCACAGATACGCAGCATTTT | CASSQGPSTDTQHF | TRBJ1-5 | TRBV7-8 | - | -
TGCGCCAGCAATGAGGGGCGCTTGGGCACTGAAGCTTTCTTT | CASNEGRLGTEAFF | TRBJ1-1 | TRBV10-2 | - | medium-sized
TGCAGTGCTAGAAATCGGGCAGGGGAGCCTTTTGGGGCCAACGTCCTGACTTTC | CSARNRAGEPFGANVLTF | TRBJ2-6 | TRBV20-1 | - | many
TGTGCCAGCAGCTCCGGCATAGCGGGAGGTAAAAATGAGCAGTTCTTC | CASSSGIAGGKNEQFF | TRBJ2-1 | TRBV11-3 | TRBD2 | many
TGTGCCAGCAGCGTAGTGGACACCGGGGCCACCCAACAGGGAAACTATGGCTACACCTTC | CASSVVDTGATQQGNYGYTF | TRBJ1-2 | TRBV9 | - | -
TGTGCCAGCAGCCCGGATGGTCTAGCGGGAGGGCCCCCCTACAATGAGCAGTTCTTC | CASSPDGLAGGPPYNEQFF | TRBJ2-1 | TRBV11-3 | TRBD2 | many
TGTGCCAGCAGTTCCCCCGGGACAGGGGAGCACGAGCAGTACTTC | CASSSPGTGEHEQYF | TRBJ2-7 | TRBV12-3/TRBV12-4 | TRBD1 | many
TGCAGTGCTAGTCCCGGACTAGCGGGAGTCTGGGAGACCCAGTACTTC | CSASPGLAGVWETQYF | TRBJ2-5 | TRBV20-1 | TRBD2 | once
TGTGCTAGTGGTTTGGTCTGGCAGAAAGGAAACACCATATATTTT | CASGLVWQKGNTIYF | TRBJ1-3 | TRBV12-5 | - | many
TGTGCCAGCAGCGTAAGTGGGAGGGAAAGGGGATACAATGAGCAGTTCTTC | CASSVSGRERGYNEQFF | TRBJ2-1 | TRBV7-9 | TRBD2 | -
TGTGCCAGCCGACGGCCTCAGGGGACTGGAAACACCATATATTTT | CASRRPQGTGNTIYF | TRBJ1-3 | TRBV11-2 | - | many
TGTGCCACCAGTGATCCAGGGGGGAAGGGGGATGAGCAGTTCTTC | CATSDPGGKGDEQFF | TRBJ2-1 | TRBV24-1 | - | -
TGTGCCAGCAGCTTCTTCGCAGGGACCACCCAGAACTACGAGCAGTACTTC | CASSFFAGTTQNYEQYF | TRBJ2-7 | TRBV11-3 | - | many
TGTGCCAGCAGCGGGAGGAACACCGGGGAGCTGTACTTC | CASSGRNTGELYF | TRBJ2-7 | TRBV7-9 | - | -
TGCAGTGCTAGTAAAGCGGGAGTTGACACCGGGGAGCTGTTTTTT | CSASKAGVDTGELFF | TRBJ2-2 | TRBV20-1 | TRBD2 | -
TGCGCCAGCATCTTGTCGGTTTTCGGGAGCACAGATACGCAGTACTTT | CASILSVFGSTDTQYF | TRBJ2-3 | TRBV5-1 | - | once
TGCAGCGGGGGGGGACAGGGGGCGCCTGGCTACACCTTC | CSGGGQGAPGYTF | TRBJ1-2 | TRBV29-1 | TRBD1 | -